These T cell receptor beta chains were read from a single sample in a study of blood T cell repertoires in COVID-19. Sequenced by immunoSEQ multiplex PCR; TCRdb stores in-frame clones only, minus some. Among around 280,000 clones, roughly nine tenths were seen once, and the ten largest hold 11%. The material sequenced was peripheral blood. The receptors shown here come from a young woman with COVID-19, enrolled during active disease. CDR3s leave out the opening cysteine and the closing phenylalanine or tryptophan. A D gene is named only where the DNA matches it firmly. A row's size may be missing; if present it is once, few, many or a size class.

cdr3_length: 11; clone_size: -; v_call: TRBV5-1; d_call: TRBD1; j_call: TRBJ1-2; cdr3_aa: ASSWTGLQGYT
cdr3_length: 12; clone_size: -; v_call: TRBV15; d_call: -; j_call: TRBJ2-7; cdr3_aa: ATSREVTIYEQY
cdr3_length: 9; clone_size: -; v_call: TRBV5-8; d_call: -; j_call: TRBJ1-2; cdr3_aa: ASSPSYGYT
cdr3_length: 14; clone_size: -; v_call: TRBV12-5; d_call: TRBD1; j_call: TRBJ2-5; cdr3_aa: ASGWAGTGAVQTQY
cdr3_length: 16; clone_size: -; v_call: TRBV14; d_call: -; j_call: TRBJ1-1; cdr3_aa: ASNPSPLQGSAQAEAF
cdr3_length: 11; clone_size: -; v_call: TRBV7-6; d_call: TRBD1; j_call: TRBJ1-1; cdr3_aa: ASSLQGATEAF
cdr3_length: 13; clone_size: -; v_call: TRBV5-5; d_call: TRBD1; j_call: TRBJ1-1; cdr3_aa: ASSSGTGSYTEAF
cdr3_length: 12; clone_size: -; v_call: TRBV19; d_call: TRBD1; j_call: TRBJ1-5; cdr3_aa: ASSIQGEGKPQH
cdr3_length: 13; clone_size: -; v_call: TRBV5-4; d_call: -; j_call: TRBJ2-7; cdr3_aa: ASSLAPDSYYEQY
cdr3_length: 13; clone_size: -; v_call: TRBV3-1/TRBV3-2; d_call: -; j_call: TRBJ2-2; cdr3_aa: ASSQEPIGTGELF
cdr3_length: 13; clone_size: -; v_call: TRBV3-1/TRBV3-2; d_call: TRBD1; j_call: TRBJ1-4; cdr3_aa: ASSLLGTGDEKLF
cdr3_length: 13; clone_size: -; v_call: TRBV14; d_call: TRBD1; j_call: TRBJ2-3; cdr3_aa: ASSPTTGSTDTQY
cdr3_length: 12; clone_size: once; v_call: TRBV14; d_call: -; j_call: TRBJ2-1; cdr3_aa: ASTPIGRDWEQF
cdr3_length: 11; clone_size: -; v_call: TRBV4-2; d_call: -; j_call: TRBJ2-5; cdr3_aa: ASSPRDQETQY
cdr3_length: 13; clone_size: -; v_call: TRBV5-1; d_call: TRBD1; j_call: TRBJ2-7; cdr3_aa: ASSAPGTGGNEQY
cdr3_length: 13; clone_size: -; v_call: TRBV4-1; d_call: -; j_call: TRBJ2-2; cdr3_aa: ASSQDSSFTGELF
cdr3_length: 13; clone_size: -; v_call: TRBV9; d_call: -; j_call: TRBJ2-2; cdr3_aa: ASSAGGSNTGELF
cdr3_length: 11; clone_size: -; v_call: TRBV6-5; d_call: TRBD1; j_call: TRBJ2-5; cdr3_aa: ASETGGRWGQY
cdr3_length: 14; clone_size: -; v_call: TRBV29-1; d_call: -; j_call: TRBJ2-3; cdr3_aa: SVEPGEGAAPDTQY
cdr3_length: 11; clone_size: -; v_call: TRBV5-4; d_call: -; j_call: TRBJ1-4; cdr3_aa: ASSGRKGEKLF
cdr3_length: 14; clone_size: -; v_call: TRBV5-6; d_call: -; j_call: TRBJ2-4; cdr3_aa: ASSALGGVAENIQY
cdr3_length: 15; clone_size: -; v_call: TRBV5-6; d_call: -; j_call: TRBJ1-2; cdr3_aa: ASSLSAGARSHYGYT
cdr3_length: 11; clone_size: -; v_call: TRBV29-1; d_call: -; j_call: TRBJ2-5; cdr3_aa: SVDVAGVGTQY
cdr3_length: 10; clone_size: -; v_call: TRBV3-1/TRBV3-2; d_call: -; j_call: TRBJ1-1; cdr3_aa: ASSQGLNEAF
cdr3_length: 13; clone_size: -; v_call: TRBV27; d_call: TRBD1; j_call: TRBJ2-7; cdr3_aa: ASSLSGTGFHEQY
cdr3_length: 12; clone_size: -; v_call: TRBV6-5; d_call: -; j_call: TRBJ1-2; cdr3_aa: ASSYSHVLDGYT
cdr3_length: 16; clone_size: -; v_call: TRBV7-9; d_call: -; j_call: TRBJ2-7; cdr3_aa: ASSLAPLKETGSYEQY
cdr3_length: 14; clone_size: -; v_call: TRBV27; d_call: -; j_call: TRBJ1-5; cdr3_aa: ASSLVGGNSNQPQH
cdr3_length: 13; clone_size: -; v_call: TRBV25-1; d_call: TRBD1; j_call: TRBJ1-3; cdr3_aa: ASSRIGTGGNTIY
cdr3_length: 13; clone_size: -; v_call: TRBV6-1; d_call: -; j_call: TRBJ1-1; cdr3_aa: ASSEDRGLNTEAF
cdr3_length: 14; clone_size: -; v_call: TRBV4-1; d_call: -; j_call: TRBJ2-7; cdr3_aa: ASSQPVSRVKNEQY
cdr3_length: 14; clone_size: -; v_call: TRBV14; d_call: TRBD1; j_call: TRBJ1-2; cdr3_aa: ASSQGGQVSFYGYT
cdr3_length: 9; clone_size: -; v_call: TRBV5-4; d_call: -; j_call: TRBJ2-1; cdr3_aa: ASSGSGEQF
cdr3_length: 13; clone_size: -; v_call: TRBV5-4; d_call: TRBD1; j_call: TRBJ2-1; cdr3_aa: ASSFRDRVYNEQF
cdr3_length: 13; clone_size: -; v_call: TRBV4-1; d_call: -; j_call: TRBJ2-1; cdr3_aa: ASSQFQASYNEQF
cdr3_length: 14; clone_size: once; v_call: TRBV7-2; d_call: -; j_call: TRBJ1-6; cdr3_aa: ASSFGGITYNSPLH
cdr3_length: 11; clone_size: -; v_call: TRBV19; d_call: TRBD1; j_call: TRBJ1-1; cdr3_aa: ASSTRQGVEAF
cdr3_length: 12; clone_size: -; v_call: TRBV28; d_call: TRBD1; j_call: TRBJ1-5; cdr3_aa: ASSTLRGSQPQH
cdr3_length: 17; clone_size: -; v_call: TRBV14; d_call: -; j_call: TRBJ2-7; cdr3_aa: ASSQVDVRGPIPSYEQY
cdr3_length: 12; clone_size: -; v_call: TRBV4-1; d_call: -; j_call: TRBJ2-7; cdr3_aa: ASSQGGHPYEQY
cdr3_length: 11; clone_size: -; v_call: TRBV5-1; d_call: -; j_call: TRBJ1-6; cdr3_aa: ASGQGVNSPLH
cdr3_length: 13; clone_size: -; v_call: TRBV28; d_call: -; j_call: TRBJ1-5; cdr3_aa: ASKGGIYSNQPQH
cdr3_length: 12; clone_size: few; v_call: TRBV12-5; d_call: -; j_call: TRBJ2-7; cdr3_aa: ASLEEGKAYEQY
cdr3_length: 13; clone_size: -; v_call: TRBV6-2/TRBV6-3; d_call: TRBD1; j_call: TRBJ1-2; cdr3_aa: ASSRTGYINYGYT
cdr3_length: 13; clone_size: -; v_call: TRBV6-1; d_call: -; j_call: TRBJ1-6; cdr3_aa: ASSDQGWGNSPLH
cdr3_length: 10; clone_size: -; v_call: TRBV5-8; d_call: -; j_call: TRBJ2-7; cdr3_aa: ASSLAAEEQY
cdr3_length: 13; clone_size: few; v_call: TRBV10-2; d_call: -; j_call: TRBJ2-7; cdr3_aa: ASSESAGSPYEQY
cdr3_length: 13; clone_size: -; v_call: TRBV11-2; d_call: -; j_call: TRBJ2-7; cdr3_aa: ASSLVGAASYEQY
cdr3_length: 15; clone_size: -; v_call: TRBV9; d_call: TRBD1; j_call: TRBJ1-1; cdr3_aa: ASNPTGAWGMNTEAF
cdr3_length: 11; clone_size: few; v_call: TRBV5-1; d_call: -; j_call: TRBJ2-7; cdr3_aa: ASSLAPGSEQY
cdr3_length: 10; clone_size: -; v_call: TRBV5-1; d_call: -; j_call: TRBJ2-5; cdr3_aa: ASSLTRETQY
cdr3_length: 15; clone_size: -; v_call: TRBV3-1/TRBV3-2; d_call: TRBD2; j_call: TRBJ2-1; cdr3_aa: ASSPPWGGGRYNEQF
cdr3_length: 11; clone_size: -; v_call: TRBV12-3/TRBV12-4; d_call: -; j_call: TRBJ2-5; cdr3_aa: ASTNYGAETQY